The clone carrying this T cell receptor (beta chain) was observed a few times. Its specificity is unknown. Addition of a universal primer site occurred through template switching, and cDNA carried unique molecular identifiers. TCRdb called the 5' RACE reads again in MiXCR, with one record for every CDR3 protein. The sample carries under 1 million distinct CDR3 sequences, 9% to 15% recorded once. The data originate from a study of identical twins. V dropped 5 bases and J dropped 5; count of bases not matched to a gene: 10. The CDR3 spans 16 residues. Study-level findings and limits: With beta out-of-frame sequences, excess sharing by twins was weaker.

The sample was also linked to a second study, of yellow fever vaccine responses in identical twins.

The specimen sequenced was PBMCs. J is TRBJ2-2 and V is TRBV12-3 or TRBV12-4; 8 bases are shared with TRBD2. The TCR sequence derives from a woman aged 18-29 years in good health. The CDR3 DNA reads TGTGCCAGCAGTCCTCCGAATAGCGGGATTACCGGGGAGCTGTTTTTT. This codes for CASSPPNSGITGELFF.